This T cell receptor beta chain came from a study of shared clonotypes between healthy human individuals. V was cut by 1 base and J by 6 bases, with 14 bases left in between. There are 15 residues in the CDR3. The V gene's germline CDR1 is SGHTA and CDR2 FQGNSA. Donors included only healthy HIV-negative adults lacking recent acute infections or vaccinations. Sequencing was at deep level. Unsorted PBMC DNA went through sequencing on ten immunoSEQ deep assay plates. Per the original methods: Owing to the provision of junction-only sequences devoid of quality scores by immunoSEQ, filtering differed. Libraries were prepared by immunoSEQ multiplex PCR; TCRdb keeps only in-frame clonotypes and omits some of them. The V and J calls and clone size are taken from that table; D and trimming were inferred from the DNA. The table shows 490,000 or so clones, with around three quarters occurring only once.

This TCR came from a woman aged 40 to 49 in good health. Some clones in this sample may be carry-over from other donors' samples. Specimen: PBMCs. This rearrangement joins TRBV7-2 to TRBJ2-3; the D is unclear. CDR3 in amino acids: CASSLVGSPTDTQYF. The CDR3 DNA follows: TGTGCCAGCAGCTTAGTCGGCTCCCCCACGGATACGCAGTATTTT.